Presented here are 8 T cell receptor beta chains from one specimen sequenced in a study of T-cell memory formation after mild COVID-19. TCRdb fed the 5' RACE reads into MiXCR, producing one record per CDR3 protein. This sample has about 430,000 distinct CDR3 sequences, with 18% found just once. What was sequenced was PBMCs or a T cell subset sorted from them (not recorded which). All receptors derive from a man in his late teens or twenties who had mild COVID-19 (a few samples of this study predate the infection). Cell type and time point are not known.

The chain joins TRBV5-5 to TRBJ2-5, with 10 nucleotides matching TRBD1. CDR3 length equals 16 residues. V trimming: 4 bases; J trimming: 2 bases; junction bases outside the gene matches: 8. CDR1 is SGHKS, CDR2 YYEKEE, per germline (reference sequence). The CDR3 sequence: CASSPPGQGPQETQYF. The CDR3 region has the DNA TGTGCCAGCAGCCCGCCGGGACAGGGGCCACAAGAGACCCAGTACTTC.

The rearrangement links TRBV7-9 to TRBJ1-5; D ambiguous. V lost 2 bases and J lost 5, with 7 bases in between. Germline lookup yields CDR1 SEHNR and CDR2 FQNEAQ (reference sequence). The CDR3 loop spans 13 amino acids. CDR3 bases: TGTGCCAGCAGCTTACTGCGGGATCAGCCCCAGCATTTT. It encodes CASSLLRDQPQHF.

This clonotype was recorded many times. This chain uses TRBV7-2 with TRBJ2-2; tentative D call: TRBD2 (5 bases). Germline V gene data show CDR1 as SGHTA and CDR2 as FQGNSA. The CDR3 is 12 amino acids. Trimming cost V 7 bases and J 7 bases, with 10 bases left between them. The CDR3 here is CASTPGGGELFF. DNA for the CDR3: TGTGCCAGCACTCCCGGAGGCGGGGAGCTGTTTTTT.

This clonotype has more than one count but fewer than ten. V usage is TRBV7-9 and J usage is TRBJ1-1; tentative D call: TRBD1 (5 bases). Trimming left V 6 bases short and J 3 bases short, with 14 bases between. Germline lookup yields CDR1 SEHNR and CDR2 FQNEAQ (reference sequence). This CDR3 comprises 14 residues. The CDR3 here is CASRTDSYYTEAFF. In nucleotides, the CDR3 is TGTGCCAGCAGGACTGACAGTTATTACACTGAAGCTTTCTTT.

This clonotype was seen only a few times. The V gene is TRBV9, the J gene TRBJ1-5, with no clear D. Germline-derived CDR1 and CDR2 are SGDLS and YYNGEE. The V and J ends lost 3 bases and 6 bases respectively, with 13 bases between them. The CDR3 runs to 14 residues. CDR3 amino acids: CASSARGVSQPQHF. The DNA of the CDR3 is TGTGCCAGCAGCGCCCGTGGTGTGAGTCAGCCCCAGCATTTT.

This chain connects TRBV11-2 to TRBJ2-3; 9 nucleotides agree with TRBD2. Trimming took 3 bases from V and 2 from J; bases not matched to a gene: 12. Germline lookup yields CDR1 SGHAT and CDR2 FQNNGV. The CDR3 is 18 amino acids. CDR3 DNA sequence: TGTGCCAGCAGCTTCCGGCGGGGGGGACGGACCTCCACAGATACGCAGTATTTT. This gives the protein CASSFRRGGRTSTDTQYF.

This clonotype appeared a few times. The chain has TRBV6-5 and TRBJ1-3; D might be TRBD1 (5 bases). V was clipped by 2 bases and J by 0 bases, with 8 bases between them. CDR1 and CDR2 from the germline V gene are MNHEY and SVGAGI. The CDR3 runs to 15 residues. The CDR3 protein is CASSYGGSSGNTIYF. CDR3 coding DNA: TGTGCCAGCAGTTACGGGGGGAGCTCTGGAAACACCATATATTTT.

This clonotype showed up just a few times. This sequence joins TRBV6-2 or TRBV6-3 and TRBJ2-7, with 7 bases fitting TRBD2. This CDR3 is built from 13 residues. Per the germline V gene, CDR1 is MNHEY and CDR2 is SVGEGT. The V gene end was trimmed by 6 bases and the J gene end by 2 bases; junction bases not matched to a gene: 4. The CDR3 bases are TGTGCCAGCAGCTCCGGGACTACCTACGAGCAGTACTTC. Residues: CASSSGTTYEQYF.